One sample yielded the 24 T cell receptor beta chains listed below, sequenced in a study of shared T cell receptors in the human thymus. The table came from immunoSEQ multiplex PCR; TCRdb's copy has only in-frame clones and leaves some out. The profile shows 700,000 to 750,000 clones, 80% to 90% of them singletons. These data were also filed under a second study, of human thymus T cells.

Sequenced material: thymocytes. These receptors were collected from a girl under three years old with a congenital heart defect.

The V and J genes are TRBV5-5 and TRBJ2-3; no clear D. The CDR3 extends over 12 amino acids. Trimming removed 1 base at V and 7 bases at J, with 7 bases between. Germline values: CDR1 SGHKS, CDR2 YYEKEE (reference sequence). CDR3 residues: CASSLNANTQYF. Written as DNA, the CDR3 is TGTGCCAGCAGCTTGAATGCTAATACGCAGTATTTT.

This clone was observed once. At one end, the junction sequence differs from germline, possibly due to a read error. The chain is built from TRBV5-4 and TRBJ1-2; 10 bases fit TRBD1. Germline-derived CDR1 and CDR2 are SGHNT and YYREEE (reference sequence). This CDR3 region has 12 residues. The CDR3 region is CASSLGQGVVCF. The CDR3 nucleotides read TGTGCCAGCAGCCTAGGACAGGGGGTGGTGTGCTTC.

This chain links TRBV25-1 with TRBJ2-7, with D possibly matching TRBD1 (8 bases). Looked up from germline, CDR1 is MGHDK and CDR2 is SYGVNS. The CDR3 consists of 14 residues. V lost 2 bases, J lost 5 bases, and 13 bases lay in between. Written as DNA, the CDR3 is TGTGCCAGCAGTGAAGAACAGGGGGGGCACGAGCAGTACTTC. It translates to CASSEEQGGHEQYF.

The chain recombines TRBV5-6 with TRBJ1-1; TRBD1 matches 7 bases. The ends lost 7 bases at V and 1 base at J; junction bases unmatched: 10. The CDR3 consists of 15 residues. Germline CDR1 reads SGHDT; CDR2 reads YYEEEE. The CDR3 reads CASLLAGQRNTEAFF. CDR3 bases: TGTGCCAGCCTTTTAGCGGGACAGAGGAACACTGAAGCTTTCTTT. Complete variable domain (other parts from reference TRBV5-6 and TRBJ1-1): DAGVTQSPTHLIKTRGQQVTLRCSPKSGHDTVSWYQQALGQGPQFIFQYYEEEERQRGNFPDRFSGHQFPNYSSELNVNALLLGDSALYLCASLLAGQRNTEAFFGQGTRLTVV.

The chain uses TRBV2 and TRBJ1-1; 9 bases are a match to TRBD1. CDR3 length: 15 amino acids. Trimming at V came to 6 bases and at J to 1 base, leaving 6 bases not matched to a gene. Per germline, CDR1 SNHLY and CDR2 FYNNEI. CDR3 sequence (DNA): TGTGCCAGCAGGACCGGGACAGGGCCGAACACTGAAGCTTTCTTT. This translates into CASRTGTGPNTEAFF.

The CDR3 DNA sequence: TGTGCCAGCAGCGGAGGGGGAAGGGTAGAGATTCCTGACACCGGGGAGCTGTTTTTT. As protein: CASSGGGRVEIPDTGELFF. The chain links TRBV9 to TRBJ2-2, with D perhaps matching TRBD1 (6 bases). This CDR3 spans 19 amino acids. Germline V gene lookup returns CDR1 SGDLS and CDR2 YYNGEE. Trimming pared 3 bases from V and 3 bases from J, leaving 24 bases between.

There are a few counts of this clone. The chain has TRBV4-1 and TRBJ2-2; tentatively, D is TRBD2 (6 bases). The CDR3 is 15 amino acids. Germline CDR1 reads MGHRA; CDR2 reads YSYEKL. Between the trimmed V and J ends, which lost 6 bases and 4 bases, there was a span of 15 bases. The CDR3 here is CASRDGQGLTGELFF. The CDR3 bases are TGCGCCAGCAGGGATGGGCAGGGACTCACCGGGGAGCTGTTTTTT.

The gene calls are TRBV11-2 and TRBJ2-5; D is perhaps TRBD1 (6 bases). Trimming shortened V by 3 bases and J by 6 bases, and 11 bases separated the two germline ends. The CDR3 length is 13 residues. Germline assignment: CDR1 SGHAT and CDR2 FQNNGV. CDR3 in amino acids: CASSFDRRKTQYF. In DNA form, the CDR3 reads TGTGCCAGCAGCTTTGACAGGCGGAAGACCCAGTACTTC. The entire variable domain, with the rest obtained from reference TRBV11-2 and TRBJ2-5, is as follows: EAGVAQSPRYKIIEKRQSVAFWCNPISGHATLYWYQQILGQGPKLLIQFQNNGVVDDSQLPKDRFSAERLKGVDSTLKIQPAKLEDSAVYLCASSFDRRKTQYFGPGTRLLVL.

This clone was counted a single time. The J gene is TRBJ1-1, the V gene TRBV28; TRBD1 agrees at 7 bases. V was clipped by 2 bases and J by 0 bases; unmatched bases: 3. Germline CDR1 is MDHEN and CDR2 is SYDVKM. The CDR3 totals 15 residues. The CDR3 region has the DNA TGTGCCAGCAGTTTAGAGGGACAGTTGAACACTGAAGCTTTCTTT. Protein: CASSLEGQLNTEAFF.

The chain joins TRBV7-9 to TRBJ1-4; 8 nucleotides line up with TRBD1. Germline V gene sequence: CDR1 SEHNR, CDR2 FQNEAQ (reference sequence). The CDR3 totals 15 residues. The ends lost 5 bases at V and 8 bases at J; junction bases unmatched: 10. CDR3 residues: CASSPTGGVGEKLFF. The CDR3 DNA sequence: TGTGCCAGCAGCCCCACAGGGGGAGTAGGGGAAAAACTGTTTTTT.

This clone was detected a few times. The CDR3 DNA follows: TGTGCCTGGGCGGGACCATCTAGCACAGATACGCAGTATTTT. Protein product: CAWAGPSSTDTQYF. The chain recombines TRBV30 with TRBJ2-3; the D gene is possibly TRBD2 (6 bases). The CDR3 has 14 amino acids. Deletions cut 5 bases from V and 0 bases from J, with 12 bases between. Per germline, CDR1 GTSNPN and CDR2 SVGIG (reference sequence).

This clone occurred once. The chain recombines TRBV5-1 with TRBJ2-1; weak D call: TRBD1 (6 bases). The CDR3 runs 14 residues. The germline gives CDR1 SGHRS, CDR2 YFSETQ. The V gene lost 2 bases and the J gene lost 6 bases, with 12 bases spanning the gap. The CDR3 DNA sequence: TGCGCCAGCAGCTTAACAGGGTCTCGCAATGAGCAGTTCTTC. Protein: CASSLTGSRNEQFF. Supplemented by reference TRBV5-1 and TRBJ2-1, the full variable domain reads KAGVTQTPRYLIKTRGQQVTLSCSPISGHRSVSWYQQTPGQGLQFLFEYFSETQRNKGNFPGRFSGRQFSNSRSEMNVSTLELGDSALYLCASSLTGSRNEQFFGPGTRLTVL.

V usage is TRBV5-8 and J usage is TRBJ1-5; 9 positions agree with TRBD1. Germline trimming cut 3 bases from V and 7 bases from J; bases unmatched to any gene: 8. The CDR3 runs to 15 residues. Germline values: CDR1 SGHTS, CDR2 YDEGEE. The CDR3 DNA reads TGTGCCAGCAGCTCGCCGGGACAGGGAACGCAGCCCCAGCATTTT. It yields the protein CASSSPGQGTQPQHF. The full variable domain, in which reference TRBV5-8 and TRBJ1-5 provide the parts outside the CDR3, is EAGVTQSPTHLIKTRGQQATLRCSPISGHTSVYWYQQALGLGLQFLLWYDEGEERNRGNFPPRFSGRQFPNYSSELNVNALELEDSALYLCASSSPGQGTQPQHFGDGTRLSIL.

V and J are TRBV27 and TRBJ2-3; D call uncertain. The CDR3 totals 16 residues. The germline V and J ends were trimmed by 1 base and 2 bases, with 13 bases remaining between them. From germline, CDR1 is MNHEY and CDR2 SMNVEV (reference sequence). The CDR3 loop reads CASSLFLEEATDTQYF. Written as DNA, the CDR3 is TGTGCCAGCAGTTTATTCCTAGAAGAAGCCACAGATACGCAGTATTTT.

The J gene is TRBJ1-6, the V gene TRBV7-2, with D uncertain. The CDR3 loop spans 15 amino acids. Germline V gives CDR1 SGHTA, CDR2 FQGNSA. V lost 4 bases to trimming and J lost 8 bases, with 15 bases between them. CDR3 sequence reads: CASSSRGNTDSPLHF. As DNA, the CDR3 is TGTGCCAGCAGCTCTCGTGGTAATACGGATTCACCCCTCCACTTT.

This clone was found once. V usage is TRBV6-5 and J usage is TRBJ1-2; 8 bases are shared with TRBD1. This CDR3 is built from 14 residues. From germline, CDR1 is MNHEY and CDR2 SVGAGI. The V gene end was trimmed by 5 bases and the J gene end by 6 bases; junction bases not matched to a gene: 8. The CDR3 protein is CASSPRTGYNGYTF. The CDR3 DNA is TGTGCCAGCAGTCCCCGGACAGGGTACAATGGCTACACCTTC.

The chain joins TRBV14 to TRBJ1-1, with unresolved D. Trimming left V 4 bases short and J 0 bases short, with 9 bases between. Germline V gene data show CDR1 as SGHDN and CDR2 as FVKESK. This CDR3 is 14 amino acids long. CDR3 in DNA: TGTGCCAGCAGCCCCGGTTTCATGAACACTGAAGCTTTCTTT. The encoded protein is CASSPGFMNTEAFF.

The chain recombines TRBV2 with TRBJ1-5; weak D call: TRBD1 (5 bases). The V gene lost 6 bases and the J gene lost 1 base, with 13 bases spanning the gap. Germline V gene lookup returns CDR1 SNHLY and CDR2 FYNNEI. The CDR3 is 15 amino acids. The CDR3 nucleotides are TGTGCCAGCAGAGGAGGGACGGGAAGCAATCAGCCCCAGCATTTT. It encodes CASRGGTGSNQPQHF.

The chain joins TRBV27 to TRBJ2-2; perhaps TRBD1 as D (6 bases). Germline V gene sequence: CDR1 MNHEY, CDR2 SMNVEV (reference sequence). The CDR3 length is 15 residues. V dropped 5 bases and J dropped 6 bases, with 16 bases sitting between them. The CDR3 bases are TGTGCCAGCAGTGTCCGGGACACCTACCCCGGGGAGCTGTTTTTT. The encoded protein is CASSVRDTYPGELFF.

V gene TRBV5-1 combines with J gene TRBJ2-7, with 8 bases aligning to TRBD2. The V segment lost 4 bases and the J segment 2 bases; nucleotides outside the gene matches: 11. The CDR3 totals 16 residues. CDR1 is SGHRS, CDR2 YFSETQ, per germline. CDR3 sequence: CASSPIGRGDTYEQYF. In DNA, the CDR3 is TGCGCCAGCAGCCCCATAGGGCGGGGGGATACCTACGAGCAGTACTTC. The full variable domain, completed using reference TRBV5-1 and TRBJ2-7, is KAGVTQTPRYLIKTRGQQVTLSCSPISGHRSVSWYQQTPGQGLQFLFEYFSETQRNKGNFPGRFSGRQFSNSRSEMNVSTLELGDSALYLCASSPIGRGDTYEQYFGPGTRLTVT.

This clone has more than one count but fewer than ten. The chain joins TRBV6-1 to TRBJ2-3; D might be TRBD2 (6 bases). This CDR3 is 15 amino acids long. Deletions cut 7 bases from V and 1 base from J, with 15 bases between. Per the germline V gene, CDR1 is MNHNS and CDR2 is SASEGT. Written as DNA, the CDR3 is TGTGCCAGCACCCGCGGAGGGTCGGGCACAGATACGCAGTATTTT. Protein: CASTRGGSGTDTQYF.

The chain couples TRBV7-8 to TRBJ2-2, with a possible D match to TRBD1 (6 bases). Germline assignment: CDR1 SGHVS and CDR2 FQNEAQ. V was cut by 1 base and J by 6 bases, with 9 bases left in between. The CDR3 extends over 14 amino acids. The CDR3 region has the DNA TGTGCCAGCAGCTTAGGACGACAGGCCGGGGAGCTGTTTTTT. This codes for CASSLGRQAGELFF.

V and J are TRBV5-5 and TRBJ1-2; D may be TRBD1 (5 bases). There are 18 residues in the CDR3. V dropped 0 bases and J dropped 2 bases, with 20 bases sitting between them. The V gene's germline CDR1 is SGHKS and CDR2 YYEKEE (reference sequence). The CDR3 here is CASSLGFIVSGPNYGYTF. DNA for the CDR3: TGTGCCAGCAGCTTGGGTTTTATAGTGTCAGGGCCCAACTATGGCTACACCTTC.

The V and J genes are TRBV6-7 and TRBJ1-1; TRBD1 might be the D (5 bases). TRBV6-7 is an ORF for which the function is uncertain. This CDR3 contains 14 residues. V lost 11 bases, J lost 4 bases, and 20 bases lay in between. CDR3 loop: CAVGGEPLGTEAFF. Written as DNA, the CDR3 is TGTGCCGTGGGAGGGGAACCCCTTGGCACTGAAGCTTTCTTT.